This T cell receptor beta chain was sequenced for a study of yellow fever vaccine responses in identical twins. Regarding the study as a whole: Vaccine T cell responses of twins reportedly seemed partly convergent and partly personalized.

Trimming left V 3 bases short and J 0 bases short, with 8 bases between. The CDR3 is 14 residues long. As to this clonotype: Its antigen is not identified.

Each CDR3 protein gets one entry after TCRdb re-called the RT-PCR reads with MiXCR. The repertoire consists of about 6,900 distinct CDR3 sequences, with around 83% occurring once and the leading ten covering around 3.6%. The TCR comes from a woman aged 18 to 35 who received the yellow fever vaccine. The sequenced sample was T cells from blood (PBMCs), unsorted or a sorted subset (not recorded which), obtained before or after yellow fever vaccination (not recorded which). The chain couples TRBV12-3 or TRBV12-4 to TRBJ2-5; tentatively, D is TRBD1 (6 bases). The CDR3 DNA follows: TGTGCCAGCAGTTTGGACAGTAACCAAGAGACCCAGTACTTC. Translating gives CASSLDSNQETQYF.